This T cell receptor beta chain was captured in a study of blood T cells in healthy people across ages. This clonotype occurred a few times. Its antigen is currently unknown. General study results and limits: Estimates of total diversity, which came from one million sequenced T cells, were considered to be underestimates. Samples with more naive T cells showed higher observed beta diversity.

CDR1 and CDR2 (germline): KGHSH, LQKENI. This CDR3 comprises 14 residues. V was pared by 4 bases and J by 3 bases, with 13 bases between. For the second PCR, which ran for 7 to 11 cycles, a sample-barcoded 5' primer and a J-beta primer mix were used. A 12-random-nucleotide template-switch adaptor tagged each cDNA molecule. TCRdb re-called the 5' RACE reads through MiXCR, storing one row per CDR3 protein. The sample lists about 1.8 million distinct CDR3 sequences, 49% occurring once. Sequencing was performed on blood. This sequence originates from a woman aged 40 to 55 in good health. This sequence joins TRBV18 and TRBJ2-7; TRBD1 might be the D (6 bases). Here the CDR3 reads CASSRRQDGYEQYF. Here the CDR3 DNA reads TGTGCCAGCTCACGGCGACAGGACGGCTACGAGCAGTACTTC.